The 25 T cell receptor beta chains in this list originate from one sample, sequenced in a study of cytomegalovirus exposure and HLA in healthy donors. The PCR employed 60 Vbeta primers together with 13 Jbeta primers. Assay used: immunoSEQ multiplex PCR; TCRdb lists only in-frame clones, some missing. The sample holds roughly 150,000 clones, roughly 73% seen once. What was sequenced was PBMCs. These receptors came from a man between 18 and 29 years old in good health and CMV-seropositive.

This rearrangement joins TRBV7-9 to TRBJ2-3; D perhaps matches TRBD2 (6 bases). CDR3 length: 15 residues. The germline V and J ends were trimmed by 5 bases and 6 bases, with 18 bases remaining between them. Germline V gene lookup returns CDR1 SEHNR and CDR2 FQNEAQ (reference sequence). The CDR3 DNA reads as TGTGCCAGCAGCCCGACGAGGGCGGGACCCGATACGCAGTATTTT. As protein: CASSPTRAGPDTQYF.

The chain has TRBV4-2 and TRBJ2-3; D ambiguous. The germline V gene has CDR1 LGHNA and CDR2 YNFKEQ. V lost 0 bases and J 0 bases, leaving 16 bases between the germline ends. The CDR3 totals 18 residues. CDR3 nucleotides: TGTGCCAGCAGCCAAGATCTGATTAGCATCGCCAGCACAGATACGCAGTATTTT. Translating gives CASSQDLISIASTDTQYF.

The chain recombines TRBV5-4 with TRBJ2-3; 7 positions agree with TRBD2. Germline CDR1 SGHNT, CDR2 YYREEE (reference sequence). J was trimmed by 4 bases and V by 4 bases; bases with no gene match: 9. The CDR3 runs to 15 residues. The CDR3 sequence: CASSPGRIVSDTQYF. For the CDR3, the DNA is TGTGCCAGCAGCCCCGGGAGGATTGTGTCAGATACGCAGTATTTT.

This clone was seen only once. Its ends do not fully match the called genes, so a read error is possible. The chain carries TRBV5-1 and TRBJ1-2, with D possibly TRBD1 on 5 matching bases. In germline, CDR1 is SGHRS, CDR2 YFSETQ. The CDR3 has 15 residues. The CDR3 DNA follows: TGCGCCAGCAGCCTAAATGGTGGTGCAGGGTTGGGCTACCCCTTC. Amino acid sequence: CASSLNGGAGLGYPF.

V is TRBV6-5 and J is TRBJ2-3; TRBD2 matches 9 bases. CDR3 size: 15 residues. V shed 5 bases, J shed 5 bases, and the junction held 8 bases outside the gene matches. Germline CDR1 and CDR2: MNHEY and SVGAGI. Here the CDR3 DNA reads TGTGCCAGCAGTCCTTTAGCGGGAGAAAAAGATACGCAGTATTTT. Its translation: CASSPLAGEKDTQYF.

V gene TRBV18 combines with J gene TRBJ1-3; 7 bases match TRBD1. The V gene end was trimmed by 1 base and the J gene end by 0 bases; junction bases not matched to a gene: 3. Germline V gene data show CDR1 as KGHSH and CDR2 as LQKENI. The CDR3 totals 16 residues. Here the CDR3 reads CASSPRDSYSGNTIYF. As DNA, the CDR3 is TGTGCCAGCTCACCACGGGACAGCTACTCTGGAAACACCATATATTTT.

In nucleotides, the CDR3 is TGTGCCAGCAGCTGGGGGACTTACACAGATACGCAGTATTTT. Translated, it gives CASSWGTYTDTQYF. The V call is TRBV7-6, the J call TRBJ2-3; possibly TRBD2 for D (6 bases). V was clipped by 4 bases and J by 2 bases, with 10 bases between them. The CDR3 covers 14 residues. Per germline, CDR1 SGHVS and CDR2 FNYEAQ.

This clone has just one count. The genes are TRBV14 and TRBJ2-2; 9 positions agree with TRBD2. With V trimmed by 5 bases and J by 5 bases, 6 bases remained unmatched. The CDR3 has 15 residues. Germline CDR1 SGHDN, CDR2 FVKESK. The CDR3 sequence is CASSLREGRTGELFF. In nucleotides, the CDR3 is TGTGCCAGCAGCTTGCGGGAGGGAAGGACCGGGGAGCTGTTTTTT.

The CDR3 spells CASSLPGSEAFF. CDR3 sequence (DNA): TGTGCCAGCAGCCTACCGGGTTCTGAAGCTTTCTTT. This rearrangement joins TRBV2 to TRBJ1-1, with D unclear. V lost 6 bases, J lost 6 bases, and 11 bases lay in between. The length of the CDR3 is 12 residues. Per the germline V gene, CDR1 is SNHLY and CDR2 is FYNNEI.

This clone has only one observation. V and J are TRBV29-1 and TRBJ2-3; tentatively, D is TRBD2 (5 bases). The CDR3 runs to 13 residues. Germline CDR1 reads SQVTM; CDR2 reads ANQGSEA. V lost 7 bases, J lost 3 bases, and 14 bases lay in between. CDR3 protein: CSAGRESTDTQYF. CDR3 nucleotide sequence: TGCAGCGCCGGAAGGGAGAGTACAGATACGCAGTATTTT.

The chain combines TRBV7-8 with TRBJ2-5, with 7 bases lining up with TRBD2. V lost 5 bases and J lost 0; bases outside the gene matches: 9. The germline V gene has CDR1 SGHVS and CDR2 FQNEAQ. The CDR3 has 16 residues. The DNA for the CDR3 is TGTGCCAGCAGCCCCGGGACTACGAGGTACCAAGAGACCCAGTACTTC. Residues: CASSPGTTRYQETQYF.

V and J are TRBV7-9 and TRBJ1-1; 7 nucleotides agree with TRBD1. The CDR3 sequence is 15 residues long. V shed 11 bases and J 1 base; nucleotides not matched to a gene: 13. Germline CDR1 reads SEHNR; CDR2 reads FQNEAQ (reference sequence). The CDR3 reads CAGLRDSPGNTEAFF. In nucleotides, the CDR3 is TGTGCCGGCCTCCGGGACAGCCCAGGGAACACTGAAGCTTTCTTT. The whole variable domain, filled in from reference TRBV7-9 and TRBJ1-1, reads DTGVSQNPRHKITKRGQNVTFRCDPISEHNRLYWYRQTLGQGPEFLTYFQNEAQLEKSRLLSDRFSAERPKGSFSTLEIQRTEQGDSAMYLCAGLRDSPGNTEAFFGQGTRLTVV.

V gene TRBV19 combines with J gene TRBJ1-5; D uncertain. V was clipped by 1 base and J by 3 bases, with 7 bases between them. This CDR3 has 14 amino acids. CDR1 is LNHDA, CDR2 SQIVND, per germline (reference sequence). The CDR3, as DNA: TGTGCCAGTAGTATAGGAGGGATCAATCAGCCCCAGCATTTT. This translates into CASSIGGINQPQHF.

The V gene is TRBV6-5, the J gene TRBJ1-5, with 9 bases aligning to TRBD1. Germline loops: CDR1 MNHEY, CDR2 SVGAGI. With V trimmed by 4 bases and J by 2 bases, 6 bases remained unmatched. This CDR3 comprises 16 residues. CDR3 loop: CASSSGTGSGNQPQHF. The CDR3 nucleotides read TGTGCCAGCAGTTCCGGGACAGGGTCGGGCAATCAGCCCCAGCATTTT.

This chain connects TRBV13 to TRBJ2-2; 16 nucleotides align to TRBD2. There are 18 residues in the CDR3. V gave up 3 bases and J gave up 7 bases; unmatched junction bases: 8. Germline V gene sequence: CDR1 PRHDT, CDR2 FYEKMQ (reference sequence). The CDR3 DNA sequence: TGTGCCAGCAGCTTCGACGGGACTAGCGGGAGGGCCCACGGGGAGCTGTTTTTT. Translation gives CASSFDGTSGRAHGELFF. Variable domain in full (rest from reference TRBV13 and TRBJ2-2): AAGVIQSPRHLIKEKRETATLKCYPIPRHDTVYWYQQGPGQDPQFLISFYEKMQSDKGSIPDRFSAQQFSDYHSELNMSSLELGDSALYFCASSFDGTSGRAHGELFFGEGSRLTVL.

This chain's CDR3 is CASRDGRGEAFF. Written as DNA, the CDR3 is TGTGCCAGTAGAGATGGGAGGGGTGAAGCTTTCTTT. V and J are TRBV19 and TRBJ1-1, with D maybe TRBD1 (5 bases). Trimming took 6 bases from V and 7 from J, leaving 12 bases between them. Germline CDR1 reads LNHDA; CDR2 reads SQIVND (reference sequence). The CDR3 runs to 12 residues. Filled out from reference TRBV19 and TRBJ1-1, the complete variable domain reads DGGITQSPKYLFRKEGQNVTLSCEQNLNHDAMYWYRQDPGQGLRLIYYSQIVNDFQKGDIAEGYSVSREKKESFPLTVTSAQKNPTAFYLCASRDGRGEAFFGQGTRLTVV.

This chain joins TRBV6-1 and TRBJ2-1; D remains ambiguous. Germline V lookup: CDR1 MNHNS, CDR2 SASEGT. The V and J ends lost 3 bases and 5 bases respectively, with 17 bases between them. The CDR3 extends over 16 amino acids. The CDR3: CASSEFQEWPNNEQFF. The CDR3, as DNA: TGTGCCAGCAGTGAGTTCCAGGAATGGCCCAACAATGAGCAGTTCTTC.

This chain links TRBV7-9 with TRBJ2-5; D gene uncertain. The J call may be wrong; the DNA end is better matched by TRBJ2-7. Germline V gene data show CDR1 as SEHNR and CDR2 as FQNEAQ (reference sequence). The CDR3 spans 13 residues. The CDR3 DNA sequence: TGTGCCAGCAGCATACTACCTCGCGACGAGCAGTACTTC. This gives the protein CASSILPRDEQYF.

The rearrangement links TRBV6-6 to TRBJ1-1; perhaps TRBD1 as D (5 bases). V lost 9 bases to trimming and J lost 11 bases, with 13 bases between them. Germline CDR1 is MNHNY and CDR2 is SVGAGI (reference sequence). The length of the CDR3 is 10 residues. CDR3 residues: CASGRTKAFF. The CDR3 nucleotides read TGTGCCAGTGGACGGACAAAGGCTTTCTTT.

The chain employs TRBV2 and TRBJ1-3; D not certain. The ends were cut back, 5 bases at V and 3 bases at J, with 5 bases in the middle. CDR1 is SNHLY and CDR2 is FYNNEI in the germline V gene. This CDR3 region has 12 residues. Here the CDR3 DNA reads TGTGCCAGCAGTCCCATTGGAAACACCATATATTTT. Translated: CASSPIGNTIYF.

The chain carries TRBV6-5 and TRBJ1-5; TRBD1 matches at 10 bases. The CDR3 sequence is 14 residues long. The germline V gene has CDR1 MNHEY and CDR2 SVGAGI. The J segment lost 11 bases and the V segment lost 11 bases, leaving 15 bases of the junction unmatched. The CDR3 DNA reads as TGTGCCGTTTCGCCGGGACAGGGGCTAACAGCCCAGCATTTT. Protein sequence: CAVSPGQGLTAQHF.

This clone counts as medium-sized. V gene TRBV19 combines with J gene TRBJ1-1; D is unclear. This CDR3 is 14 amino acids long. V was clipped by 5 bases and J by 1 base, with 11 bases between them. CDR1 is LNHDA and CDR2 is SQIVND in the germline V gene (reference sequence). CDR3: CASSPSGTNTEAFF. Written as DNA, the CDR3 is TGTGCCAGTAGTCCCTCAGGAACGAACACTGAAGCTTTCTTT.

The chain combines TRBV19 with TRBJ2-7, with 8 bases that match TRBD2. Germline CDR1 is LNHDA and CDR2 is SQIVND (reference sequence). Trimming at V came to 8 bases and at J to 7 bases, leaving 4 bases not matched to a gene. This CDR3 is 11 amino acids long. The CDR3, as DNA: TGTGCCAGTCGGGGGGGTTTGGAGCAGTACTTC. It specifies CASRGGLEQYF.

In nucleotides, the CDR3 is TGCGCCAGCAGCATATTCCCGGGACAGGGACAGTACTTC. Protein sequence: CASSIFPGQGQYF. This rearrangement joins TRBV5-1 to TRBJ2-4; 9 bases map to TRBD1. This CDR3 spans 13 amino acids. The germline gives CDR1 SGHRS, CDR2 YFSETQ. The V segment lost 4 bases and the J segment 13 bases; nucleotides outside the gene matches: 9.

This chain joins TRBV10-2 and TRBJ2-7, with 9 positions matching TRBD1. Germline assignment: CDR1 WSHSY and CDR2 SAAADI. V trimming: 8 bases; J trimming: 4 bases; junction bases outside the gene matches: 6. The CDR3 spans 13 residues. The CDR3 DNA follows: TGCGCCAGCGTCGGACAGGGGAGGTACGAGCAGTACTTC. It specifies CASVGQGRYEQYF.